This passage covers 18 T cell receptor beta chains from one sample sequenced in a study of shared clonotypes between healthy human individuals. Produced via immunoSEQ multiplex PCR; TCRdb's table is partial and in-frame only. The sample has approximately 180,000 clones; about 93% are singletons. The sequencing input was naive CD4+ T cells sorted from blood. Subset denoted: CD45RA+ positively selected. The receptors were sampled from a woman under 40 in good health.

Only one count was recorded for this clone. V is TRBV6-1 and J is TRBJ1-1; the D is unclear. The CDR3 covers 14 residues. CDR1 and CDR2 (germline): MNHNS, SASEGT. V was shortened by 2 bases and J by 0 bases, with 7 bases between the two germline ends. This chain's CDR3 is CASSELGMNTEAFF. CDR3 nucleotides: TGTGCCAGCAGTGAATTAGGAATGAACACTGAAGCTTTCTTT.

The chain is built from TRBV28 and TRBJ1-2, with D uncertain. Per germline, CDR1 MDHEN and CDR2 SYDVKM. The CDR3 is 15 amino acids. The V gene lost 5 bases and the J gene lost 0 bases, with 13 bases spanning the gap. The CDR3 nucleotides are TGTGCCAGCAGTGGTCCCGGGTTAGCTAACTATGGCTACACCTTC. Translating gives CASSGPGLANYGYTF.

The chain links TRBV9 to TRBJ2-3, with 7 nucleotides matching TRBD2. Per the germline V gene, CDR1 is SGDLS and CDR2 is YYNGEE. After removal of 4 bases from V and 1 base from J, the junction contained 6 bases not matched to a gene. The CDR3 extends over 15 amino acids. This CDR3 is CASSPRTSGTDTQYF. In nucleotides, the CDR3 is TGTGCCAGCAGCCCCCGTACTAGCGGCACAGATACGCAGTATTTT.

The chain employs TRBV28 and TRBJ2-7; D is unclear. Germline CDR1 reads MDHEN; CDR2 reads SYDVKM. The CDR3 extends over 12 amino acids. Trimming stripped 7 bases from V and 3 bases from J, with 10 bases between. The CDR3 nucleotides are TGTGCCAGCAATTTGGGGATCTACGAGCAGTACTTC. It specifies CASNLGIYEQYF.

The chain couples TRBV19 to TRBJ2-1; a weak D match, TRBD2 (6 bases). V dropped 7 bases and J dropped 5 bases, with 12 bases sitting between them. From germline, CDR1 is LNHDA and CDR2 SQIVND (reference sequence). The CDR3 spans 13 residues. CDR3 loop: CASTRERDNEQFF. CDR3 in DNA: TGTGCCAGTACCCGGGAGAGAGACAATGAGCAGTTCTTC.

The chain combines TRBV5-1 with TRBJ2-7; 9 bases are a match to TRBD1. V lost 3 bases, J lost 3 bases, and 4 bases stayed unmatched. CDR1 and CDR2 from the germline V gene are SGHRS and YFSETQ. The CDR3 contains 14 residues. The CDR3 DNA reads as TGCGCCAGCAGCTCCGGGACAGGGAGCTACGAGCAGTACTTC. As protein: CASSSGTGSYEQYF.

The chain links TRBV25-1 to TRBJ2-5; 9 bases are a match to TRBD1. Near its end, the DNA agrees better with TRBJ2-7, so the J call may be wrong. Per germline, CDR1 MGHDK and CDR2 SYGVNS. The CDR3 contains 14 residues. The CDR3 coding sequence is TGTGCCAGCAGTAAAACAGGGGGCTTAGGCGAGCAGTACTTC. It specifies CASSKTGGLGEQYF.

In DNA, the CDR3 is TGTGCCAGCAGCTTGGTCCGGGTAGATACGCAGTATTTT. As protein: CASSLVRVDTQYF. This rearrangement joins TRBV7-9 to TRBJ2-3, with D unclear. The germline CDR1 and CDR2 sequences are SEHNR and FQNEAQ (reference sequence). This CDR3 region has 13 residues. Trimming took off 3 bases at V and 5 bases at J, with 9 bases between the two ends.

The table lists this clone with a count of one. This sequence joins TRBV19 and TRBJ2-7; D gene unclear. The germline V gene has CDR1 LNHDA and CDR2 SQIVND (reference sequence). Deletions cut 3 bases from V and 5 bases from J, with 5 bases between. This CDR3 is built from 11 residues. Here the CDR3 DNA reads TGTGCCAGTAGTATTCGCGACGAGCAGTACTTC. It translates to CASSIRDEQYF.

In its sample, this clone was seen once. J is TRBJ2-6 and V is TRBV19; no firm D call. CDR1 is LNHDA, CDR2 SQIVND, per germline (reference sequence). V lost 2 bases and J lost 1, with 6 bases in between. This CDR3 contains 15 residues. The CDR3 loop is CASSISRSGANVLTF. CDR3 sequence (DNA): TGTGCCAGTAGTATATCAAGGTCTGGGGCCAACGTCCTGACTTTC.

The V call is TRBV9, the J call TRBJ1-6, with D perhaps matching TRBD1 (6 bases). This CDR3 is built from 17 residues. In germline, CDR1 is SGDLS, CDR2 YYNGEE. V dropped 0 bases and J dropped 5 bases, with 15 bases sitting between them. The CDR3, as DNA: TGTGCCAGCAGCGTAGGGATGGGGGCAACCAATAATTCACCCCTCCACTTT. Protein product: CASSVGMGATNNSPLHF.

V usage is TRBV4-1 and J usage is TRBJ1-3; the D gene is possibly TRBD1 (6 bases). Trimming cost V 4 bases and J 4 bases, with 17 bases left between them. The germline V gene has CDR1 MGHRA and CDR2 YSYEKL. The CDR3 covers 16 residues. This CDR3 is CASSLAPGGLGNTIYF. CDR3 coding DNA: TGCGCCAGCAGCCTCGCGCCGGGGGGGCTCGGAAACACCATATATTTT.

The rearrangement links TRBV28 to TRBJ2-5; no definite D call. The CDR3 length is 12 residues. Germline loops: CDR1 MDHEN, CDR2 SYDVKM. Trimming removed 4 bases at V and 2 bases at J, with 5 bases between. The CDR3 region has the DNA TGTGCCAGCAGTTCAGAGCAAGAGACCCAGTACTTC. Translation gives CASSSEQETQYF.

The chain couples TRBV10-3 to TRBJ2-5, with D perhaps TRBD1 (6 bases). This CDR3 is 14 amino acids long. Looked up from germline, CDR1 is ENHRY and CDR2 is SYGVKD. The V end lost 0 bases, the J end lost 4 bases, and 9 bases lay between the germline ends. The CDR3 nucleotides are TGTGCCATCAGTGAGTCCGGACAGATAGAGACCCAGTACTTC. Translated, it gives CAISESGQIETQYF.

The chain has TRBV5-8 and TRBJ2-1; 16 bases line up with TRBD2. CDR3 length: 20 residues. V trimming: 0 bases; J trimming: 0 bases; junction bases outside the gene matches: 6. Germline CDR1 and CDR2: SGHTS and YDEGEE. CDR3 nucleotides: TGTGCCAGCAGCTTGGAACGGGGACTAGCGGGAGGGCTCTCCTACAATGAGCAGTTCTTC. Its translation is CASSLERGLAGGLSYNEQFF.

This clone was recorded once. The chain uses TRBV10-2 and TRBJ2-7, with TRBD2 identical over 11 bases. Trimming removed 6 bases from V and 0 bases from J; junction bases left unmatched: 4. CDR1 WSHSY and CDR2 SAAADI come from the germline V gene. The CDR3 length is 15 residues. CDR3 DNA sequence: TGCGCCAGCAGGCCTACTAGCGGGAGCTCCTACGAGCAGTACTTC. It is translated as CASRPTSGSSYEQYF.

The gene calls are TRBV7-9 and TRBJ2-1; TRBD1 aligns across 9 bases. Germline V gene data show CDR1 as SEHNR and CDR2 as FQNEAQ (reference sequence). The CDR3 loop spans 12 amino acids. V lost 10 bases to trimming and J lost 9 bases; unmatched junction nucleotides: 7. CDR3 amino acids: CATGGQGIEQFF. For the CDR3, the DNA is TGTGCCACCGGAGGACAGGGGATTGAGCAGTTCTTC.

The rearrangement links TRBV6-5 to TRBJ1-1; no reliable D call. Germline values: CDR1 MNHEY, CDR2 SVGAGI. The CDR3 is made up of 16 amino acids. Trimming stripped 0 bases from V and 0 bases from J, with 11 bases between. CDR3 protein: CASSYSSAAMNTEAFF. Here the CDR3 DNA reads TGTGCCAGCAGTTACTCTTCAGCGGCCATGAACACTGAAGCTTTCTTT.